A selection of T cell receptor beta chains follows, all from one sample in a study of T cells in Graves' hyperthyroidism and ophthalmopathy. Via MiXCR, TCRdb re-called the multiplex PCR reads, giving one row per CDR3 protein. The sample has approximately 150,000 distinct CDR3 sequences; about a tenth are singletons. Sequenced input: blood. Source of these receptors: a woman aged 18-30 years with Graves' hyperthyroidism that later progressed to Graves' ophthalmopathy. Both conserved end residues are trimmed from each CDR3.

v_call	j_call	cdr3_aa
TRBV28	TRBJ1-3	ASSSPTGTGNTIY
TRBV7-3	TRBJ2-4	ASSLICLLAKNIQY
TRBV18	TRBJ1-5	ASSPPSGGRNQPQH
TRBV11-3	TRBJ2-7	ASSWGQGYEQY
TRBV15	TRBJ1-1	ATSRERVGNTEAF
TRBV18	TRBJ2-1	ASSPNSYEQF
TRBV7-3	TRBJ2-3	ASSHSGGDTDTQY
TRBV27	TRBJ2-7	ASSPLNYEQY
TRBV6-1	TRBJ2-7	ASSEIAGGGYEQY
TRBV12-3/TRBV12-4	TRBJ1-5	ASTDGTPVQPQH
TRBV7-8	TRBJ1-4	ASSLYRVGEKLF
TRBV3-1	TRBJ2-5	ASSPPRGVETQY
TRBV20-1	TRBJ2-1	SASWEAPNEQF
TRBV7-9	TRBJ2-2	ASSLVGRLAGELGTGELF
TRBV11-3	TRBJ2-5	ASSQDPGGTQY
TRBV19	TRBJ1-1	ASTGQNTEAF
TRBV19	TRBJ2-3	ASQSRSTDTQY
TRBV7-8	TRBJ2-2	ASSPPKGQTNTGELF
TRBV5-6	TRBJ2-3	ASSFWDRDPDTQY